A single sample is the source of the 2 T cell receptor beta chains below, sequenced in a study of shared T cell receptors in the human thymus. Some clones are missing from TCRdb's copy, which holds only in-frame ones; the method was immunoSEQ multiplex PCR. The data hold approximately 760,000 clones, with approximately 85% observed a single time. These same records also appear under a second study, on human thymus T cells.

The sequenced sample consisted of thymocytes. The receptors come from a girl less than two years old with a congenital heart defect.

This clone was detected only a few times. The chain has TRBV27 and TRBJ1-2; maybe TRBD1 (5 bases). Germline CDR1 and CDR2: MNHEY and SMNVEV (reference sequence). The CDR3 loop spans 17 amino acids. V was pared by 7 bases and J by 7 bases, with 28 bases between. The CDR3 protein is CASTPHLGSDRRFGYTF. The CDR3 coding sequence is TGTGCCAGCACTCCACACCTCGGGTCTGACAGACGCTTTGGCTACACCTTC.

The chain combines TRBV5-1 with TRBJ2-1; the match to TRBD2 covers 9 bases. The V segment lost 0 bases and the J segment 2 bases; nucleotides outside the gene matches: 12. Germline V gene lookup returns CDR1 SGHRS and CDR2 YFSETQ. This CDR3 spans 19 amino acids. The CDR3 loop is CASSLARAGGACPYNEQFF. CDR3 sequence (DNA): TGCGCCAGCAGCTTGGCTCGCGCGGGGGGGGCCTGCCCCTACAATGAGCAGTTCTTC.